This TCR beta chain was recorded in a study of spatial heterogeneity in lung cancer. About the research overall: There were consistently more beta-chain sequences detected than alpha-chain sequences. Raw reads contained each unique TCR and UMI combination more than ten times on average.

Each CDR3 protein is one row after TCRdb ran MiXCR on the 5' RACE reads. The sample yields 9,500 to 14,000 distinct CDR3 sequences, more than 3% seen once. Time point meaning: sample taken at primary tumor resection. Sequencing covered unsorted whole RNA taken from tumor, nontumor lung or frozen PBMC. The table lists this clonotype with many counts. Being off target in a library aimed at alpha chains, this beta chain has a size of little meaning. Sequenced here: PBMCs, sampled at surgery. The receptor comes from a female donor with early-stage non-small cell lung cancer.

This chain's CDR3 is CASRITGTSGNNEQFF. The CDR3 DNA reads as TGTGCCAGCAGGATAACCGGGACATCAGGGAACAATGAGCAGTTCTTC. The chain has TRBV2 and TRBJ2-1; TRBD1 might be the D (6 bases). The CDR3 has 16 amino acids. Trimming left V 6 bases short and J 5 bases short, with 20 bases between. Germline V gene sequence: CDR1 SNHLY, CDR2 FYNNEI.